This paragraph covers one TCR beta chain sequence. The antigen is undetermined. CDR1 SGDLS and CDR2 YYNGEE come from the germline V gene. This CDR3 is 14 amino acids long. Trimming shortened V by 4 bases and J by 3 bases, and 12 bases separated the two germline ends. Some 41,000 productive templates were obtained per sample on average. The assay was immunoSEQ multiplex PCR, and TCRdb's table has in-frame clones only and misses some. The sample has around 13,000 clones; 90% are singletons. This record belongs to a study of STAT3 mutations in large granular lymphocyte leukemia. Study results and caveats: Every T-cell large granular lymphocyte leukemia patient had at least one immunodominant TCR beta clonotype.

The rearrangement links TRBV9 to TRBJ2-3; the D gene is possibly TRBD2 (6 bases). The sample comprised peripheral blood mononuclear cells. The clonotype was recovered from a man aged 35 to 55 with T-cell large granular lymphocyte leukemia. Some clones in this sample may be carry-over from other donors' samples. CDR3 loop: CASSFGTPTDTQYF. In DNA, the CDR3 is TGTGCCAGCAGCTTCGGGACTCCAACAGATACGCAGTATTTT.